This TCR beta chain stems from a study of cytomegalovirus exposure and HLA in healthy donors. The V gene's germline CDR1 is DFQATT and CDR2 SNEGSKA (reference sequence). The trim removed 4 bases at V and 10 bases at J, leaving 6 bases unmatched. The CDR3 length is 11 residues. In its sample, this clone was seen a few times. The PCR employed 60 Vbeta primers together with 13 Jbeta primers. Libraries were prepared by immunoSEQ multiplex PCR; TCRdb keeps only in-frame clonotypes and omits some of them. Found here are 160,000 or so clones, around 74% of them singletons; the top ten hold around 2.4%. The sequenced sample consisted of PBMCs. V is TRBV20-1 and J is TRBJ1-2, with 7 bases that match TRBD1. The TCR sequence derives from a female donor in good health and CMV-seronegative. The CDR3 sequence is CSATDRADYTF. The DNA for the CDR3 is TGCAGTGCTACCGACAGGGCGGACTACACCTTC.